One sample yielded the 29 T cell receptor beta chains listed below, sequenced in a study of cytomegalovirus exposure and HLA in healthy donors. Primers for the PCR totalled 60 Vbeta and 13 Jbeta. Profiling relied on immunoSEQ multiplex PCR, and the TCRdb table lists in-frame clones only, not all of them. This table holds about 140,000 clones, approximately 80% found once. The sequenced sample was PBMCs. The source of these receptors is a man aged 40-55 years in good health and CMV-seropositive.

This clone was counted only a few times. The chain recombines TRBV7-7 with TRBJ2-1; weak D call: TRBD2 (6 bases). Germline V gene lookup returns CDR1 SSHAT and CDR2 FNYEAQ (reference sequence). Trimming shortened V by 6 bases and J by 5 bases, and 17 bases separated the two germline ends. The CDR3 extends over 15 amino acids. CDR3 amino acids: CASSQGLPPNNEQFF. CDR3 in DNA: TGTGCCAGCAGTCAGGGACTCCCTCCCAACAATGAGCAGTTCTTC.

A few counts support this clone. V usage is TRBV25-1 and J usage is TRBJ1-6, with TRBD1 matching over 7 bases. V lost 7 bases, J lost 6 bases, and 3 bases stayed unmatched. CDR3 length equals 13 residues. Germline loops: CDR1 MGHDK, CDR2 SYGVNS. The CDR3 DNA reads TGTGCCAGCACCCAGGGGGGTAATTCACCCCTCCACTTT. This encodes CASTQGGNSPLHF.

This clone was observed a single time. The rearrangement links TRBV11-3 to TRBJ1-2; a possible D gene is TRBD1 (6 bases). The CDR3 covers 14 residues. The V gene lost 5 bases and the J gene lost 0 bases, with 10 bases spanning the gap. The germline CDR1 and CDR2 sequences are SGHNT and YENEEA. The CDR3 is CASSADRTNYGYTF. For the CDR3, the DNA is TGTGCCAGCAGCGCCGACAGGACTAACTATGGCTACACCTTC. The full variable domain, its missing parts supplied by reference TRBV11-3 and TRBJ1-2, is EAGVVQSPRYKIIEKKQPVAFWCNPISGHNTLYWYLQNLGQGPELLIRYENEEAVDDSQLPKDRFSAERLKGVDSTLKIQPAELGDSAVYLCASSADRTNYGYTFGSGTRLTVV.

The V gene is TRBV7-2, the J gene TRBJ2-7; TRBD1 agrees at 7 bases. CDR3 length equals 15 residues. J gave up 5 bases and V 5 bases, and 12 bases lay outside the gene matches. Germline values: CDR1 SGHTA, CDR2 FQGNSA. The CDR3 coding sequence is TGTGCCAGCAGCCCCCGACGACAGGGCTACAACGAGCAGTACTTC. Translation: CASSPRRQGYNEQYF. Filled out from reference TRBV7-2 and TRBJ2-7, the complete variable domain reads GAGVSQSPSNKVTEKGKDVELRCDPISGHTALYWYRQSLGQGLEFLIYFQGNSAPDKSGLPSDRFSAERTGGSVSTLTIQRTQQEDSAVYLCASSPRRQGYNEQYFGPGTRLTVT.

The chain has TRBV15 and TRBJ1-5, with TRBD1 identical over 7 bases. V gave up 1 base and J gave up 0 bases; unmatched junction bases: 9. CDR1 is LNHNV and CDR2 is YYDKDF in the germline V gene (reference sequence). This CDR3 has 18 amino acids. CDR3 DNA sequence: TGTGCCACCAGCAGAGTCGGGACAGCCTTCTATAGCAATCAGCCCCAGCATTTT. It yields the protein CATSRVGTAFYSNQPQHF. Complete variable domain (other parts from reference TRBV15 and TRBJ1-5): DAMVIQNPRYQVTQFGKPVTLSCSQTLNHNVMYWYQQKSSQAPKLLFHYYDKDFNNEADTPDNFQSRRPNTSFCFLDIRSPGLGDTAMYLCATSRVGTAFYSNQPQHFGDGTRLSIL.

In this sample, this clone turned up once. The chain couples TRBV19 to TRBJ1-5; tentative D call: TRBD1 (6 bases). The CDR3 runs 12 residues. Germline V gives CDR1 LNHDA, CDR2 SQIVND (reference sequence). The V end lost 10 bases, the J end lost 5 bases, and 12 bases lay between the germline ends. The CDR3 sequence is CATGAFYQPQHF. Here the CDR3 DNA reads TGTGCCACAGGGGCCTTTTATCAGCCCCAGCATTTT. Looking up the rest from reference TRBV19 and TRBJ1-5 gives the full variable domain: DGGITQSPKYLFRKEGQNVTLSCEQNLNHDAMYWYRQDPGQGLRLIYYSQIVNDFQKGDIAEGYSVSREKKESFPLTVTSAQKNPTAFYLCATGAFYQPQHFGDGTRLSIL.

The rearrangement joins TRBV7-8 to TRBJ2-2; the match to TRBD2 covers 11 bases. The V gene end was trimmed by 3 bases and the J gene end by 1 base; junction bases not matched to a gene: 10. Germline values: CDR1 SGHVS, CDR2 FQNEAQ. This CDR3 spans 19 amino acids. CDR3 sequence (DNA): TGTGCCAGCAGCTTTTATCCTAGCGGGGGGCTAAAGAACACCGGGGAGCTGTTTTTT. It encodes CASSFYPSGGLKNTGELFF.

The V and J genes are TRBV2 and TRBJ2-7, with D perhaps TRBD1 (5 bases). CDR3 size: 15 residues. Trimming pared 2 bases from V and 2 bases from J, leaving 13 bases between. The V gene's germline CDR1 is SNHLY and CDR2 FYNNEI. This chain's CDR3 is CASSELGQGTYEQYF. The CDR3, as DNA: TGTGCCAGCAGTGAACTGGGGCAGGGAACCTACGAGCAGTACTTC.

CDR3 protein: CASSPAGGQGVGYTF. The CDR3 DNA follows: TGTGCCAGCAGTCCCGCGGGGGGACAGGGGGTGGGCTACACCTTC. This chain links TRBV27 with TRBJ1-2; 11 nucleotides match TRBD1. With 5 bases clipped from V and 8 bases from J, the junction kept 10 bases outside the gene matches. The CDR3 runs to 15 residues. Per the germline V gene, CDR1 is MNHEY and CDR2 is SMNVEV (reference sequence).

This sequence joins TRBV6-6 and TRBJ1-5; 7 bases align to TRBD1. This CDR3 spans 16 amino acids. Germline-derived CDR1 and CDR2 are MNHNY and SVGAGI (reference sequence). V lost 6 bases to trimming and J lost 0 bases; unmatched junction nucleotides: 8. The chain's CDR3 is CASRAGTAHSNQPQHF. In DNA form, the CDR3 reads TGTGCCAGCAGGGCCGGGACAGCCCATAGCAATCAGCCCCAGCATTTT.

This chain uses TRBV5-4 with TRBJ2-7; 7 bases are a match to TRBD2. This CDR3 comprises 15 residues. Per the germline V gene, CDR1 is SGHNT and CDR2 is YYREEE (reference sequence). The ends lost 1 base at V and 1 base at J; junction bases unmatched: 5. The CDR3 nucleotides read TGTGCCAGCAGCTTGTCGGGGGGATTGTCCTACGAGCAGTACTTC. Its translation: CASSLSGGLSYEQYF.

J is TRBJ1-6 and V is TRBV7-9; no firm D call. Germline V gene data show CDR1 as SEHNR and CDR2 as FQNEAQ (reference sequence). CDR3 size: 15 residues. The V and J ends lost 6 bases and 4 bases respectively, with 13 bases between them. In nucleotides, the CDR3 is TGTGCCAGCAGTTATACCGGGTCTTATAATTCACCCCTCCACTTT. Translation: CASSYTGSYNSPLHF.

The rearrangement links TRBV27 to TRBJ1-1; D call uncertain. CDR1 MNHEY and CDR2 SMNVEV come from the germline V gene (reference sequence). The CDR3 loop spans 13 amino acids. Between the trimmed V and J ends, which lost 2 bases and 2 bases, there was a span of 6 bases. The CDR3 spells CASSLMANTEAFF. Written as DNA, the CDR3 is TGTGCCAGCAGTTTAATGGCTAACACTGAAGCTTTCTTT.

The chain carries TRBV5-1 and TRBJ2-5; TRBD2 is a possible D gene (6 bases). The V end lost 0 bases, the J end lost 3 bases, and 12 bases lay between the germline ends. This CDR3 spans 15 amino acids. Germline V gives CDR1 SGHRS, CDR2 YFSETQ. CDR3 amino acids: CASSLGVAAEETQYF. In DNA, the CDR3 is TGCGCCAGCAGCTTGGGGGTAGCGGCGGAAGAGACCCAGTACTTC.

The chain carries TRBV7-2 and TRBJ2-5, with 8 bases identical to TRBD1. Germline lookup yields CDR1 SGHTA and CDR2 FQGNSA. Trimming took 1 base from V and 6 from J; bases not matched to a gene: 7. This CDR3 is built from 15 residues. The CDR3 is CASSLVGTGLQTQYF. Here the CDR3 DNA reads TGTGCCAGCAGCTTAGTAGGGACAGGTCTACAGACCCAGTACTTC.

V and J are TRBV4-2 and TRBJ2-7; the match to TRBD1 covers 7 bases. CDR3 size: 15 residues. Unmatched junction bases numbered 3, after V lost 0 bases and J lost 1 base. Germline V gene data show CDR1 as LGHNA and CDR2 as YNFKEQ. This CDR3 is CASSQEMTGSYEQYF. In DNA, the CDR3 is TGTGCCAGCAGCCAAGAAATGACAGGGTCCTACGAGCAGTACTTC.

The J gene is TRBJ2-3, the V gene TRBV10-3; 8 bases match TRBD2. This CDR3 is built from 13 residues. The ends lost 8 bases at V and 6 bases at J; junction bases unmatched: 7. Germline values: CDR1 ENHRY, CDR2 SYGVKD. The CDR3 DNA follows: TGTGCCATCGGACGGGGGGGCAGCGATACGCAGTATTTT. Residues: CAIGRGGSDTQYF.

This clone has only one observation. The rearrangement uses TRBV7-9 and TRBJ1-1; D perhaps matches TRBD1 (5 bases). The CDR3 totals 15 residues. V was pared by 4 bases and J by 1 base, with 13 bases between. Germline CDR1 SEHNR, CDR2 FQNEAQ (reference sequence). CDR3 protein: CASSSKGLSNTEAFF. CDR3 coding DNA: TGTGCCAGCAGCTCGAAGGGACTCTCGAACACTGAAGCTTTCTTT.

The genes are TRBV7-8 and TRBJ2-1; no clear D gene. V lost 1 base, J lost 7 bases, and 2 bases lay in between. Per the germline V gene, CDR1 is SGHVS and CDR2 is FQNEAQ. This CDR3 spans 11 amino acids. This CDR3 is CASSLVNEQFF. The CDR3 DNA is TGTGCCAGCAGCTTAGTAAATGAGCAGTTCTTC.

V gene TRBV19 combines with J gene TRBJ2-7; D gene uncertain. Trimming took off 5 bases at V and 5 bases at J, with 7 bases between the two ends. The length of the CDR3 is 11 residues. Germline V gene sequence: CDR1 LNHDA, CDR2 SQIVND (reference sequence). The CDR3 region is CASSQSHEQYF. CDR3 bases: TGTGCCAGTAGTCAGTCCCACGAGCAGTACTTC.

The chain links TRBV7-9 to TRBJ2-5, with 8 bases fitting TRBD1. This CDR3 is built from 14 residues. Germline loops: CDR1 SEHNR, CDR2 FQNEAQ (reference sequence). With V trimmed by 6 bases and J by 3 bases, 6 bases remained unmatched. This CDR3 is CASSLGQEKETQYF. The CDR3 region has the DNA TGTGCCAGCAGTTTGGGACAGGAGAAAGAGACCCAGTACTTC.

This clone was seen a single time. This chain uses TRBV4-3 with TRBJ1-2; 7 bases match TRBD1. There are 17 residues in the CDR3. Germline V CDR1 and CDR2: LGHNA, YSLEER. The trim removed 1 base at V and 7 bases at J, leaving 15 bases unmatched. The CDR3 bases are TGCGCCAGCAGCCAAGTCGTGGCAGACCTTAGGGGGCTTGGCTACACCTTC. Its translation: CASSQVVADLRGLGYTF.

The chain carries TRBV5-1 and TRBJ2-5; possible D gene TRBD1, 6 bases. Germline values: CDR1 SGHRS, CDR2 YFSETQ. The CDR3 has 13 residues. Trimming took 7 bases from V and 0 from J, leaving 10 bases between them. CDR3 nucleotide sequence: TGCGCCAGCTCTCGGGACAACCAAGAGACCCAGTACTTC. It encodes CASSRDNQETQYF. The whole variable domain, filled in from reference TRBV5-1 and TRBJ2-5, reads KAGVTQTPRYLIKTRGQQVTLSCSPISGHRSVSWYQQTPGQGLQFLFEYFSETQRNKGNFPGRFSGRQFSNSRSEMNVSTLELGDSALYLCASSRDNQETQYFGPGTRLLVL.

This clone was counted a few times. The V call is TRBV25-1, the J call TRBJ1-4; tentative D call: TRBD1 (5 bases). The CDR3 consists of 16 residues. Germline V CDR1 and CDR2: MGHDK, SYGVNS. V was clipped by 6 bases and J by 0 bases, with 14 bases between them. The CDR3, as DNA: TGTGCCAGCAGGGGTGCTGGGGCCCCAACTAATGAAAAACTGTTTTTT. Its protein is CASRGAGAPTNEKLFF. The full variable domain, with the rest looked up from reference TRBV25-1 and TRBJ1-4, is EADIYQTPRYLVIGTGKKITLECSQTMGHDKMYWYQQDPGMELHLIHYSYGVNSTEKGDLSSESTVSRIRTEHFPLTLESARPSHTSQYLCASRGAGAPTNEKLFFGSGTQLSVL.

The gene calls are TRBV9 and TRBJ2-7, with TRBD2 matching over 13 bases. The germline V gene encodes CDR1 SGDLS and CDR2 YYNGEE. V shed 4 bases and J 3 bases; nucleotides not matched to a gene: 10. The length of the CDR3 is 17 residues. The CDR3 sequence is CASSPRWTSGSIYEQYF. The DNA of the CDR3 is TGTGCCAGCAGCCCCCGATGGACTAGCGGGAGCATCTACGAGCAGTACTTC.

For the CDR3, the DNA is TGCGCCAGCAGCTTGGCGGCTAGCGGGAGGAGTGAGACCCAGTACTTC. Translation gives CASSLAASGRSETQYF. V and J are TRBV5-1 and TRBJ2-5, with TRBD2 matching 11 bases. From germline, CDR1 is SGHRS and CDR2 YFSETQ. CDR3 size: 16 residues. V lost 0 bases to trimming and J lost 5 bases; unmatched junction nucleotides: 6.

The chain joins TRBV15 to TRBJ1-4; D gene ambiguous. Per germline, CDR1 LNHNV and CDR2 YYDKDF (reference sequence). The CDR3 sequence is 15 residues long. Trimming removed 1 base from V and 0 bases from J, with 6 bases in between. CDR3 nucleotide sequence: TGTGCCACCAGCAGAGGAGTATCAACTAATGAAAAACTGTTTTTT. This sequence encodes CATSRGVSTNEKLFF.

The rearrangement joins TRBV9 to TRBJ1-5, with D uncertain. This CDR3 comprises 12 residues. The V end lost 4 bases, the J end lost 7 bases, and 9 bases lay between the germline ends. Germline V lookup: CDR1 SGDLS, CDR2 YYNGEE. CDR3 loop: CASSQGGQPQHF. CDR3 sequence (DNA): TGTGCCAGCAGCCAAGGAGGGCAGCCCCAGCATTTT.

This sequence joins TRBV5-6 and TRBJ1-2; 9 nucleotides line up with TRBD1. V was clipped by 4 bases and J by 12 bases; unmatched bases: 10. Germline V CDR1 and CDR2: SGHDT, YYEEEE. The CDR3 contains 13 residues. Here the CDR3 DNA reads TGTGCCAGCAGCCCCCAGGAGGGGACAGGGCACACCTTC. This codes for CASSPQEGTGHTF. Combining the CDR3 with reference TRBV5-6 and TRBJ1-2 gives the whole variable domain DAGVTQSPTHLIKTRGQQVTLRCSPKSGHDTVSWYQQALGQGPQFIFQYYEEEERQRGNFPDRFSGHQFPNYSSELNVNALLLGDSALYLCASSPQEGTGHTFGSGTRLTVV.